This entry lists 14 T cell receptor beta chains sequenced from one sample in a study of beta chain features in type 1 diabetes. Study-wide results and caveats: Shortening of TCRB CDR3s, moderate but significant, appeared in all four CD4+ subsets of Type 1 diabetes patients.

What these receptors recognize is not known. Sequenced material consisted of expressed TCRB transcripts (all of the isolated RNA was reverse transcribed). Using immunoSEQ multiplex PCR, the repertoire was profiled, and TCRdb retains in-frame clones only, with some absent. The sample contains 640,000 or so clones, around 15% of which appear only once. Sequencing was done on a sample of naive CD4+ T cells from blood. These receptors all stem from a man aged 18 to 30 with type 1 diabetes.

This clone has only a few counts. The rearrangement joins TRBV10-3 to TRBJ2-3, with D unresolved. This CDR3 spans 14 amino acids. Germline lookup yields CDR1 ENHRY and CDR2 SYGVKD. V was cut by 7 bases and J by 0 bases, with 11 bases left in between. CDR3 loop: CAIKAEPSTDTQYF. CDR3 DNA: TGTGCCATCAAGGCGGAACCTAGCACAGATACGCAGTATTTT.

This clone was recorded a few times. The gene calls are TRBV14 and TRBJ2-3; D uncertain. The CDR3 extends over 14 amino acids. With 1 base removed from V and 4 bases from J, the gap between germline ends came to 9 bases. CDR1 and CDR2 from the germline V gene are SGHDN and FVKESK. The CDR3 spells CASSQVASPDTQYF. The CDR3 DNA sequence: TGTGCCAGCAGCCAAGTGGCCTCCCCAGATACGCAGTATTTT.

This clone was seen more than once but under ten times. The CDR3 DNA reads TGTGCCAGCAGTGATGAGTTGTACACCGCCTATGGCTACACCTTC. Translation: CASSDELYTAYGYTF. The V call is TRBV7-2, the J call TRBJ1-2; D not certain. Germline lookup yields CDR1 SGHTA and CDR2 FQGNSA. This CDR3 is built from 15 residues. Trimming took 6 bases from V and 4 from J, leaving 18 bases between them.

V gene TRBV20-1 combines with J gene TRBJ2-1; D unclear. Trimming pared 3 bases from V and 10 bases from J, leaving 7 bases between. The length of the CDR3 is 10 residues. Germline loops: CDR1 DFQATT, CDR2 SNEGSKA (reference sequence). CDR3 region: CSARREEQFF. Written as DNA, the CDR3 is TGCAGTGCTAGGCGAGAAGAGCAGTTCTTC.

The CDR3 spells CASSSRYGKHTEAFF. CDR3 DNA: TGTGCCAGCAGCTCCCGCTATGGAAAGCACACTGAAGCTTTCTTT. This sequence joins TRBV7-2 and TRBJ1-1; D remains ambiguous. The length of the CDR3 is 15 residues. The V end lost 4 bases, the J end lost 3 bases, and 15 bases lay between the germline ends. In germline, CDR1 is SGHTA, CDR2 FQGNSA.

This clone has more than one count but fewer than ten. This chain uses TRBV7-9 with TRBJ1-4; 8 positions agree with TRBD1. The CDR3 is made up of 16 amino acids. J gave up 0 bases and V 4 bases, and 4 bases lay outside the gene matches. The germline gives CDR1 SEHNR, CDR2 FQNEAQ (reference sequence). CDR3 sequence reads: CASSSTGAATNEKLFF. The CDR3 DNA follows: TGTGCCAGCAGCTCGACAGGGGCAGCAACTAATGAAAAACTGTTTTTT.

The chain has TRBV30 and TRBJ1-1, with D possibly TRBD1 on 6 matching bases. The V end was cut by 4 bases, the J end by 0 bases, with 12 bases between. CDR3 length equals 14 residues. The V gene's germline CDR1 is GTSNPN and CDR2 SVGIG (reference sequence). CDR3 in amino acids: CAWIRDTVNTEAFF. CDR3 bases: TGTGCCTGGATCCGGGACACAGTGAACACTGAAGCTTTCTTT. Looking up the rest from reference TRBV30 and TRBJ1-1 gives the full variable domain: SQTIHQWPATLVQPVGSPLSLECTVEGTSNPNLYWYRQAAGRGLQLLFYSVGIGQISSEVPQNLSASRPQDRQFILSSKKLLLSDSGFYLCAWIRDTVNTEAFFGQGTRLTVV.

The V call is TRBV29-1, the J call TRBJ1-1; the match to TRBD1 covers 8 bases. This CDR3 has 14 amino acids. The V gene end was trimmed by 5 bases and the J gene end by 3 bases; junction bases not matched to a gene: 8. Germline CDR1 SQVTM, CDR2 ANQGSEA. The CDR3 loop reads CSVPDRVGYTEAFF. In nucleotides, the CDR3 is TGCAGCGTTCCGGACAGGGTAGGGTACACTGAAGCTTTCTTT. The complete variable domain, with remaining parts taken from reference TRBV29-1 and TRBJ1-1, reads SAVISQKPSRDICQRGTSLTIQCQVDSQVTMMFWYRQQPGQSLTLIATANQGSEATYESGFVIDKFPISRPNLTFSTLTVSNMSPEDSSIYLCSVPDRVGYTEAFFGQGTRLTVV.

A few counts support this clone. This chain links TRBV2 with TRBJ1-4; 7 bases align to TRBD1. Germline loops: CDR1 SNHLY, CDR2 FYNNEI. V shed 4 bases, J shed 7 bases, and the junction held 0 bases outside the gene matches. There are 12 residues in the CDR3. The CDR3 sequence is CASSGDSEKLFF. The CDR3 DNA is TGTGCCAGCAGTGGGGACAGTGAAAAACTGTTTTTT. The whole variable domain, filled in from reference TRBV2 and TRBJ1-4, reads EPEVTQTPSHQVTQMGQEVILRCVPISNHLYFYWYRQILGQKVEFLVSFYNNEISEKSEIFDDQFSVERPDGSNFTLKIRSTKLEDSAMYFCASSGDSEKLFFGSGTQLSVL.

This clone was seen a handful of times. The rearrangement links TRBV6-6 to TRBJ2-5; 7 nucleotides agree with TRBD1. The length of the CDR3 is 15 residues. Per germline, CDR1 MNHNY and CDR2 SVGAGI (reference sequence). V lost 6 bases to trimming and J lost 1 base; unmatched junction nucleotides: 8. The CDR3 region is CASRRDRDSQETQYF. In DNA form, the CDR3 reads TGTGCCAGCAGACGCGACCGGGACAGCCAAGAGACCCAGTACTTC.

As for this clone: At the DNA level, this CDR3 is encoded by other sequences in the same sample as well. The rearrangement joins TRBV9 to TRBJ2-5; D perhaps matches TRBD1 (6 bases). V gave up 1 base and J gave up 4 bases, with 11 bases separating them. The germline V gene encodes CDR1 SGDLS and CDR2 YYNGEE. The length of the CDR3 is 14 residues. This chain's CDR3 is CASSVSGGRETQYF. The DNA for the CDR3 is TGTGCCAGCAGCGTATCTGGGGGCAGAGAGACCCAGTACTTC.

This chain connects TRBV10-3 to TRBJ1-2; 9 bases map to TRBD1. The germline CDR1 and CDR2 sequences are ENHRY and SYGVKD. There are 13 residues in the CDR3. V lost 8 bases, J lost 8 bases, and 9 bases stayed unmatched. CDR3: CAISGTGSSGYTF. CDR3 nucleotide sequence: TGTGCCATCTCCGGGACAGGGTCGTCCGGCTACACCTTC.

This clone was observed a few times. The chain recombines TRBV5-1 with TRBJ1-4, with 8 positions matching TRBD1. Trimming at V came to 4 bases and at J to 6 bases, leaving 5 bases not matched to a gene. Germline V gives CDR1 SGHRS, CDR2 YFSETQ. This CDR3 spans 14 amino acids. DNA of the CDR3: TGCGCCAGCAGCCTGGACAGGGTGGATGAAAAACTGTTTTTT. Encoded protein: CASSLDRVDEKLFF.

The rearrangement uses TRBV15 and TRBJ2-1; D might be TRBD1 (5 bases). In germline, CDR1 is LNHNV, CDR2 YYDKDF (reference sequence). V lost 11 bases and J 1 base, leaving 12 bases between the germline ends. CDR3 size: 13 residues. CDR3 amino acids: CALGAASYNEQFF. As DNA, the CDR3 is TGTGCCCTAGGGGCAGCATCCTACAATGAGCAGTTCTTC.